These 20 T cell receptor beta chains came from one sample sequenced in a study of breast tumors, draining lymph nodes, adjacent tissues. MiXCR, run by TCRdb on the multiplex PCR reads, gives a single entry per CDR3 protein. The data show around 12,000 distinct CDR3 sequences, with approximately 70% seen just once and about two fifths held by the top ten. Sequencing input: tumor-adjacent breast tissue. The receptor set was obtained from a female donor with breast cancer. Some clones in this sample may be carry-over from other donors' samples.

The J gene is TRBJ2-3, the V gene TRBV10-2; perhaps TRBD2 as D (6 bases). The V end was cut by 4 bases, the J end by 5 bases, with 13 bases between. The CDR3 is 14 amino acids. Germline V gene sequence: CDR1 WSHSY, CDR2 SAAADI. DNA of the CDR3: TGCGCCAGCAGTGTGGGCGGGATGGAAGATACGCAGTATTTT. It yields the protein CASSVGGMEDTQYF.

The gene calls are TRBV7-2 and TRBJ2-7; D is ambiguous. V was pared by 5 bases and J by 3 bases, with 11 bases between. CDR3 length: 13 residues. The germline gives CDR1 SGHTA, CDR2 FQGNSA. In DNA form, the CDR3 reads TGTGCCAGCAGCCCCCAGATCGACTACGAGCAGTACTTC. Translating it yields CASSPQIDYEQYF.

V and J are TRBV27 and TRBJ1-5; a weak D match, TRBD1 (6 bases). The V end lost 4 bases, the J end lost 6 bases, and 13 bases lay between the germline ends. Germline V gene sequence: CDR1 MNHEY, CDR2 SMNVEV (reference sequence). This CDR3 contains 14 residues. The CDR3 loop is CASSSEGGGQPQHF. The CDR3 bases are TGTGCCAGCAGTTCAGAGGGGGGCGGTCAGCCCCAGCATTTT.

This chain links TRBV20-1 with TRBJ1-4; 7 positions match TRBD1. This CDR3 has 13 residues. J lost 8 bases, V lost 0 bases, and 3 bases had no gene match. From germline, CDR1 is DFQATT and CDR2 SNEGSKA (reference sequence). This CDR3 is CSARDYRGEKLFF. DNA for the CDR3: TGCAGTGCTAGAGATTACAGGGGAGAAAAACTGTTTTTT.

The V gene is TRBV20-1, the J gene TRBJ1-6, with TRBD1 identical over 10 bases. Germline trimming cut 0 bases from V and 9 bases from J; bases unmatched to any gene: 5. CDR1 and CDR2 (germline): DFQATT, SNEGSKA (reference sequence). This CDR3 is 15 amino acids long. CDR3 sequence reads: CSARDWGQGSSPLHF. The CDR3 DNA sequence: TGCAGTGCTAGAGATTGGGGACAGGGGAGTTCACCCCTCCACTTT.

The chain has TRBV11-2 and TRBJ2-2; TRBD2 matches 9 bases. The germline gives CDR1 SGHAT, CDR2 FQNNGV. V lost 4 bases, J lost 2 bases, and 8 bases stayed unmatched. The CDR3 runs 17 residues. The CDR3 sequence is CASSSYASGKNTGELFF. The CDR3 bases are TGTGCCAGCAGCTCGTACGCTAGCGGGAAAAACACCGGGGAGCTGTTTTTT.

Only one count was recorded for this clonotype. V is TRBV12-3 or TRBV12-4 and J is TRBJ2-7; 9 positions agree with TRBD2. The CDR3 has 15 residues. Trimming at V came to 6 bases and at J to 2 bases, leaving 8 bases not matched to a gene. CDR3 sequence reads: CASRDSGRITYEQYF. In nucleotides, the CDR3 is TGTGCCAGCAGGGATAGCGGGAGAATTACCTACGAGCAGTACTTC.

The rearrangement links TRBV6-5 to TRBJ1-4, with unresolved D. Trimming took 0 bases from V and 13 from J, leaving 12 bases between them. The CDR3 covers 13 residues. The germline V gene has CDR1 MNHEY and CDR2 SVGAGI. The CDR3 loop is CASSYSAQSLLFF. The DNA of the CDR3 is TGTGCCAGCAGTTACTCGGCACAAAGTCTACTGTTTTTT.

This chain joins TRBV27 and TRBJ2-2; no clear D. Trimming removed 0 bases at V and 4 bases at J, with 3 bases between. CDR3 length: 13 amino acids. Germline V lookup: CDR1 MNHEY, CDR2 SMNVEV (reference sequence). The CDR3 DNA follows: TGTGCCAGCAGTTTATCGAGCACCGGGGAGCTGTTTTTT. Translated: CASSLSSTGELFF.

The V gene is TRBV24-1, the J gene TRBJ2-5; 8 bases fit TRBD1. The germline V gene encodes CDR1 KGHDR and CDR2 SFDVKD. The ends lost 9 bases at V and 5 bases at J; junction bases unmatched: 4. This CDR3 is built from 12 residues. The CDR3 DNA sequence: TGTGCCACCGCAGGGGGCGGTGAGACCCAGTACTTC. Its translation: CATAGGGETQYF.

The genes are TRBV20-1 and TRBJ2-7; 8 positions agree with TRBD2. Losses at the gene ends were 6 bases for V and 4 bases for J; bases not matched to a gene: 8. Germline V gene sequence: CDR1 DFQATT, CDR2 SNEGSKA (reference sequence). The CDR3 is 13 residues long. CDR3 sequence reads: CSATVSGTYEQYF. CDR3 bases: TGCAGTGCGACCGTTAGCGGGACATACGAGCAGTACTTC.

V and J are TRBV20-1 and TRBJ2-7, with a tentative D call TRBD1 (5 bases). Per germline, CDR1 DFQATT and CDR2 SNEGSKA (reference sequence). This CDR3 is built from 13 residues. V shed 3 bases and J shed 4 bases, with 13 bases lying between them. The CDR3 bases are TGCAGTGCTAGCCAGGGATTCGAGTACGAGCAGTACTTC. It encodes CSASQGFEYEQYF.

This chain connects TRBV24-1 to TRBJ2-2, with 7 bases aligning to TRBD1. CDR1 is KGHDR, CDR2 SFDVKD, per germline. V lost 1 base, J lost 4 bases, and 5 bases stayed unmatched. This CDR3 region has 16 residues. As DNA, the CDR3 is TGTGCCACCAGTGATTTCGGCAGGGGGTCCACCGGGGAGCTGTTTTTT. It yields the protein CATSDFGRGSTGELFF.

This chain connects TRBV20-1 to TRBJ2-1; 8 bases agree with TRBD2. The CDR3 covers 14 residues. Per the germline V gene, CDR1 is DFQATT and CDR2 is SNEGSKA (reference sequence). J gave up 6 bases and V 6 bases, and 10 bases lay outside the gene matches. DNA of the CDR3: TGCAGTGCCACGGGACTAGTGAGGGCCAATGAGCAGTTCTTC. Protein product: CSATGLVRANEQFF.

The rearrangement links TRBV6-2 or TRBV6-3 to TRBJ2-1; 8 bases agree with TRBD2. The CDR3 has 14 residues. Per the germline V gene, CDR1 is MNHEY and CDR2 is SVGEGT. The ends lost 10 bases at V and 12 bases at J; junction bases unmatched: 17. The CDR3 nucleotides read TGTGCCACCAGAACGGGACTAGTTTTGAGGCGGCAGTTCTTC. Translated: CATRTGLVLRRQFF.

This clonotype is categorized as medium-sized. The CDR3 spells CASSQEVAGSTDTQYF. The CDR3 nucleotides read TGCGCCAGCAGCCAAGAGGTAGCGGGGTCCACAGATACGCAGTATTTT. This chain links TRBV4-1 with TRBJ2-3; 8 bases match TRBD2. Germline-derived CDR1 and CDR2 are MGHRA and YSYEKL. The CDR3 runs 16 residues. After removal of 0 bases from V and 2 bases from J, the junction contained 4 bases not matched to a gene.

The genes are TRBV6-6 and TRBJ2-3; D may be TRBD2 (6 bases). The germline V gene encodes CDR1 MNHNY and CDR2 SVGAGI (reference sequence). CDR3 length equals 16 residues. Trimming left V 2 bases short and J 4 bases short, with 16 bases between. The CDR3 DNA reads TGTGCCAGCAGTTACCCTGTTGGGCGGGACGCAGATACGCAGTATTTT. It yields the protein CASSYPVGRDADTQYF.

In its sample, this clonotype was seen many times. This chain joins TRBV10-2 and TRBJ2-2; D may match TRBD1 or TRBD2 (5 bases each). The V gene's germline CDR1 is WSHSY and CDR2 SAAADI. The CDR3 spans 14 residues. Deletions cut 7 bases from V and 6 bases from J, with 15 bases between. CDR3 nucleotide sequence: TGCGCCAGCATAAGTAGGCGAGGGGCCGGGGAGCTGTTTTTT. Its protein is CASISRRGAGELFF.

Judged by abundance, this clonotype is medium-sized. The rearrangement joins TRBV7-9 to TRBJ2-7, with 13 bases that match TRBD2. The CDR3 is 16 amino acids. V lost 5 bases and J lost 4; bases outside the gene matches: 8. Germline CDR1 is SEHNR and CDR2 is FQNEAQ (reference sequence). The CDR3 region has the DNA TGTGCCAGCAGCCCACGGACTAGCGGGAGAGATTACGAGCAGTACTTC. It translates to CASSPRTSGRDYEQYF. Based on the CDR3 plus reference TRBV7-9 and TRBJ2-7, the full variable domain is DTGVSQNPRHKITKRGQNVTFRCDPISEHNRLYWYRQTLGQGPEFLTYFQNEAQLEKSRLLSDRFSAERPKGSFSTLEIQRTEQGDSAMYLCASSPRTSGRDYEQYFGPGTRLTVT.

This clonotype was detected only a few times. The chain has TRBV7-3 and TRBJ2-1, with TRBD2 matching 10 bases. The V segment lost 4 bases and the J segment 4 bases; nucleotides outside the gene matches: 7. There are 16 residues in the CDR3. Per germline, CDR1 SGHTA and CDR2 FQGTGA. The DNA for the CDR3 is TGTGCCAGCAGCTCCACGACTAGCGGGCTTTACAATGAGCAGTTCTTC. It translates to CASSSTTSGLYNEQFF.